This TCR beta chain emerged from a study of blood T cell repertoires in COVID-19. Overall study: T cells, B-cell-depleted T cells, or PBMCs supplied cDNA or gDNA.

Source study methods: Estimation of nucleated cell counts was performed using reference gene primer amplification. The protocol was immunoSEQ multiplex PCR, while the TCRdb copy is restricted to in-frame clones and leaves out a portion. V and J calls and clone size are those listed in that table; D and trimming were worked out from the DNA. The sample includes 55,000 to 80,000 clones, 65% to 85% of them seen just once. The CDR3 has 18 amino acids. Germline CDR1 MRHNA, CDR2 SNTAGT. V dropped 3 bases and J dropped 8; count of bases not matched to a gene: 18. The sequenced sample consisted of peripheral blood. The J gene is TRBJ1-2, the V gene TRBV6-4; TRBD1 matches at 10 bases. This receptor was taken from a man in his fifties with active COVID-19. CDR3: CASSEMSAGDRGLRGYTF. The CDR3 DNA reads TGTGCCAGCAGTGAGATGTCCGCCGGGGACAGGGGCCTGCGCGGCTACACCTTC.